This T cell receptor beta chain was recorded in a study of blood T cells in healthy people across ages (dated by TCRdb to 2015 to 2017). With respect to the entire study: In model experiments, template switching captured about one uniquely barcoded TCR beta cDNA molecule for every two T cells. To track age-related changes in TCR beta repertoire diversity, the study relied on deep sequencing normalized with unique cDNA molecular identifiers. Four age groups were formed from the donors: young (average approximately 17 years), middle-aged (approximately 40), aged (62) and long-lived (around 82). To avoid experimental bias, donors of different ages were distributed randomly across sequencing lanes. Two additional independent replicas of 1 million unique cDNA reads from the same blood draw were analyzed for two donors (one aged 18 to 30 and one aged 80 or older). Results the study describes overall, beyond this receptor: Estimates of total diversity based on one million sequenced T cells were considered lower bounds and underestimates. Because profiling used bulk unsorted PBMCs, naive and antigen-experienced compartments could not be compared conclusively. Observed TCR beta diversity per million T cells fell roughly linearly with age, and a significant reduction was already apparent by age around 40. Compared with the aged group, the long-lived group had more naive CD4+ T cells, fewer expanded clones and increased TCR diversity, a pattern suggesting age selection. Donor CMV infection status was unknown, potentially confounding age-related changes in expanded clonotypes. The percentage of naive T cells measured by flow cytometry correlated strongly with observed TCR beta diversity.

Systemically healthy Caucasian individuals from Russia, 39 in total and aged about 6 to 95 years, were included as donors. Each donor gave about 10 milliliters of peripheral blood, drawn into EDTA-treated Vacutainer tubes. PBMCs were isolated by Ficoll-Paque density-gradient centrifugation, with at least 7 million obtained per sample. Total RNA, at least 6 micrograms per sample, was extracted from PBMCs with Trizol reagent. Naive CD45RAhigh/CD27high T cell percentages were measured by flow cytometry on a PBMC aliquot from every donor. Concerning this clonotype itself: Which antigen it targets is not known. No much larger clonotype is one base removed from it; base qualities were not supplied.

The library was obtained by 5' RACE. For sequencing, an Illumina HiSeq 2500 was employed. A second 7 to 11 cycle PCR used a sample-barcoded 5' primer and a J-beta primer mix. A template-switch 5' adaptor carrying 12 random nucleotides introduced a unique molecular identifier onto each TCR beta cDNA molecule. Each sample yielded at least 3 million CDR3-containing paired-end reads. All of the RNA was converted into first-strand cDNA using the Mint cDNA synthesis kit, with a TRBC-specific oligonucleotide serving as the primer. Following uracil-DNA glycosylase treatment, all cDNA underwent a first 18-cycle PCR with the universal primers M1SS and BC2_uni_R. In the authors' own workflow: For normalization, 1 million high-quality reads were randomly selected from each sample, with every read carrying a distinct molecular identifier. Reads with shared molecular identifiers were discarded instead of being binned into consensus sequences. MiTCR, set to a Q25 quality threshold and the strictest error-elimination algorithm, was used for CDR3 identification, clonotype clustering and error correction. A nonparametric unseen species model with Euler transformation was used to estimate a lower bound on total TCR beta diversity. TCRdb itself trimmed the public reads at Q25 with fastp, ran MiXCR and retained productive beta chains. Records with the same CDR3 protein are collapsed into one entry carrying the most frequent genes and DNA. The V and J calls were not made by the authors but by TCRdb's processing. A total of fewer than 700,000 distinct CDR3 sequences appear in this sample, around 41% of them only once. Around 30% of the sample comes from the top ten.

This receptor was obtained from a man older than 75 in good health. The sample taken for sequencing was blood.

The CDR3 protein sequence reads: CASRRSGGLNEQYF. The bases read TGTGCCAGCAGACGTAGCGGGGGGCTCAACGAGCAGTACTTC. This chain joins TRBV6-2 or TRBV6-3 to TRBJ2-4; 10 bases in between match TRBD2. The DNA end is a closer match to TRBJ2-7, so the J assignment may be wrong. The germline V gene sets CDR1 to MNHEY and CDR2 to SVGEGT. From its cysteine to its phenylalanine, the CDR3 spans 14 amino acids. Only CDR3 DNA is held: 42 bases, read in frame from base 1.